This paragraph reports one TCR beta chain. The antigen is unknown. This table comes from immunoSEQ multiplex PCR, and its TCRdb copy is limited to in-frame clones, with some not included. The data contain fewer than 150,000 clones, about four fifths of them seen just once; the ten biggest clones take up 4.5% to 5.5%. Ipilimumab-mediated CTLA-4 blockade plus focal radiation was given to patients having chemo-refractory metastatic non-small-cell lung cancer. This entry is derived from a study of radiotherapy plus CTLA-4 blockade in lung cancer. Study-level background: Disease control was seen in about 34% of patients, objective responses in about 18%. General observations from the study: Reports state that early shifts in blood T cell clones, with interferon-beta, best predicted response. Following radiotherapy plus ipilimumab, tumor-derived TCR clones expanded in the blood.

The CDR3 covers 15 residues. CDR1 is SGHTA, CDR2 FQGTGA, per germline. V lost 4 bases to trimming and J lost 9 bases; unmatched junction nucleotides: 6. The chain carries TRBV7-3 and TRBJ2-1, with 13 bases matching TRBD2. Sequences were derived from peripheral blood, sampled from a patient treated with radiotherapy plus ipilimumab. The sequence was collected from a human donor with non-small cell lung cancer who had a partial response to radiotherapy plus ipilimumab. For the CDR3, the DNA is TGTGCCAGCAGCTCAGGACTAGCGGGAGCTGGTGAGCAGTTCTTC. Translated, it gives CASSSGLAGAGEQFF. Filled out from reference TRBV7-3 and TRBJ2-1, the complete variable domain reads GAGVSQTPSNKVTEKGKYVELRCDPISGHTALYWYRQSLGQGPEFLIYFQGTGAADDSGLPNDRFFAVRPEGSVSTLKIQRTERGDSAVYLCASSSGLAGAGEQFFGPGTRLTVL.